This T cell receptor (beta chain) is drawn from a study of technical replicates of blood from a handful of donors. CDR3 size: 15 residues. Germline V gene lookup returns CDR1 MNHNS and CDR2 SASEGT. Losses at the gene ends were 7 bases for V and 4 bases for J; bases not matched to a gene: 9. The table came from immunoSEQ multiplex PCR; TCRdb's copy has only in-frame clones and leaves some out. The repertoire holds roughly 64,000 clones, 80% to 90% seen once, with about 5% in the top ten. The sequenced sample consisted of PBMCs. This TCR came from a human donor in good health. Some clones in this sample may be carry-over from other donors' samples. The chain is built from TRBV6-1 and TRBJ2-3; 9 nucleotides match TRBD1. The CDR3 sequence: CASTKDRGGPDTQYF. In DNA, the CDR3 is TGTGCCAGCACCAAGGACAGGGGAGGGCCAGATACGCAGTATTTT.